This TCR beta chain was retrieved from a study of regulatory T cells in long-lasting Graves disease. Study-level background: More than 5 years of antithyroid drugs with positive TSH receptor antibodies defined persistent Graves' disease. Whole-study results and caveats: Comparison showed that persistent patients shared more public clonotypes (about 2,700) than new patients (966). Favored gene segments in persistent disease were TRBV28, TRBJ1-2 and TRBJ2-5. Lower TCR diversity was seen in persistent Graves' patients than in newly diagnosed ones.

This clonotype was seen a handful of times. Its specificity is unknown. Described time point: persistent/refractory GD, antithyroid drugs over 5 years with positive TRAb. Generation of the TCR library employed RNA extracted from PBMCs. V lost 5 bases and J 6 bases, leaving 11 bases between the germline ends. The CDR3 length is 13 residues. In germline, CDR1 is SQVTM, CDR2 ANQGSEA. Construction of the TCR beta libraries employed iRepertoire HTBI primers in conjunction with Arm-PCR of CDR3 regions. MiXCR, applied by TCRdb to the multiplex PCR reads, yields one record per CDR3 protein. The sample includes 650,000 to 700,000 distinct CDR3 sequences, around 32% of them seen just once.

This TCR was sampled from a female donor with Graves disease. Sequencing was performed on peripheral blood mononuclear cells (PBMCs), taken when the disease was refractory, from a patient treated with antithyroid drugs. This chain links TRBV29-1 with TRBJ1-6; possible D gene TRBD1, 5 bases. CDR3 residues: CSVREGSNSPLHF. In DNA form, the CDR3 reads TGCAGCGTTAGAGAGGGGAGTAATTCACCCCTCCACTTT. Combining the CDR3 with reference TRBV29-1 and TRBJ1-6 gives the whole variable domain SAVISQKPSRDICQRGTSLTIQCQVDSQVTMMFWYRQQPGQSLTLIATANQGSEATYESGFVIDKFPISRPNLTFSTLTVSNMSPEDSSIYLCSVREGSNSPLHFGNGTRLTVT.